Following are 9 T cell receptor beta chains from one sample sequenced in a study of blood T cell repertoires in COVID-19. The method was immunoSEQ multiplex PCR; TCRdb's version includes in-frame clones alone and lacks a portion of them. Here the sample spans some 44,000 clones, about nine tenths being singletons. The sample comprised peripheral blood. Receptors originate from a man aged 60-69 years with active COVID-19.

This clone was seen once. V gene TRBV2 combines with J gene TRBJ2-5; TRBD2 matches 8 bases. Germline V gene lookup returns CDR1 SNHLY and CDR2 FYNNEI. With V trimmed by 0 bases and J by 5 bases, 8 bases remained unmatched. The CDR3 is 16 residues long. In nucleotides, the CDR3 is TGTGCCAGCAGTGAAGCCCCCAGCGGGGGTTGGGAGACCCAGTACTTC. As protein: CASSEAPSGGWETQYF.

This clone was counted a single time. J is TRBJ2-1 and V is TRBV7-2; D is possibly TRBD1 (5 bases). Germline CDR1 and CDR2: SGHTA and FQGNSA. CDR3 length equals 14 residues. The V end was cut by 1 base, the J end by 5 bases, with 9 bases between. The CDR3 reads CASSLVSRDNEQFF. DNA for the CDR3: TGTGCCAGCAGCTTAGTGTCCAGGGACAATGAGCAGTTCTTC.

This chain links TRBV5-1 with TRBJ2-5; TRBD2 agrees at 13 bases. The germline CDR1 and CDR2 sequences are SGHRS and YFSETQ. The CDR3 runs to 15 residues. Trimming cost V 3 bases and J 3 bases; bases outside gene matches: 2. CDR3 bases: TGCGCCAGCAGCTCCGGACTAGCGGGGGAAGAGACCCAGTACTTC. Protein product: CASSSGLAGEETQYF.

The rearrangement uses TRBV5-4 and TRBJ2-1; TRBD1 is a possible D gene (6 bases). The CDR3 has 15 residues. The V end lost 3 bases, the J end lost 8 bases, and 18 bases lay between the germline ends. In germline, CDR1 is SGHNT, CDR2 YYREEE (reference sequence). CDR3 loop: CASSYKQGEGHEQFF. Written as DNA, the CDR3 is TGTGCCAGCAGCTATAAACAGGGCGAGGGCCATGAGCAGTTCTTC.

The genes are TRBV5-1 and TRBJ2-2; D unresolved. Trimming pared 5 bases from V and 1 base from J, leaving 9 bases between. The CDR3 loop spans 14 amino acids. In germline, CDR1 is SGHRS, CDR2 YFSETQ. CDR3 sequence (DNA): TGCGCCAGCAGTCCCTTACAGAACACCGGGGAGCTGTTTTTT. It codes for CASSPLQNTGELFF. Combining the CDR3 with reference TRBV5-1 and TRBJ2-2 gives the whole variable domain KAGVTQTPRYLIKTRGQQVTLSCSPISGHRSVSWYQQTPGQGLQFLFEYFSETQRNKGNFPGRFSGRQFSNSRSEMNVSTLELGDSALYLCASSPLQNTGELFFGEGSRLTVL.

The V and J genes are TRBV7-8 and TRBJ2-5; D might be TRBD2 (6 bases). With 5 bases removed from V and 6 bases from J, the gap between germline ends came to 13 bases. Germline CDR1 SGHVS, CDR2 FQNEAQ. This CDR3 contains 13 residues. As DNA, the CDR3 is TGTGCCAGCAGCCTCGGGCGGGAACAGACCCAGTACTTC. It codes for CASSLGREQTQYF.

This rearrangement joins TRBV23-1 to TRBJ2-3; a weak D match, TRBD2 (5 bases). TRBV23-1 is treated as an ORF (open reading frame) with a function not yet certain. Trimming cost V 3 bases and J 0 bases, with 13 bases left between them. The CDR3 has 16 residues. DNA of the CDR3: TGCGCCAGCAGTCAGACACCCGGGATTAGCACAGATACGCAGTATTTT. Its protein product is CASSQTPGISTDTQYF.

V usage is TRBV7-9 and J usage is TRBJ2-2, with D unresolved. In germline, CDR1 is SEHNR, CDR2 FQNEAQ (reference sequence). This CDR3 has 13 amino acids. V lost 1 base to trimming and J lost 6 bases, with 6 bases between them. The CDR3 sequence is CASSLEAAGELFF. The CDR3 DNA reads TGTGCCAGCAGCTTAGAGGCGGCCGGGGAGCTGTTTTTT.

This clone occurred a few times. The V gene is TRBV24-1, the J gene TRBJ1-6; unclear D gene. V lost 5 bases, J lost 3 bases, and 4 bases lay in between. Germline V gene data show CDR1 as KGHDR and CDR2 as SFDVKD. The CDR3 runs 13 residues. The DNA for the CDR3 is TGTGCCACCAGTGCAGACTATAATTCACCCCTCCACTTT. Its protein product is CATSADYNSPLHF.